Listed below are T cell receptor beta chains from one sample, sequenced in a study of T cell responses to AZD1222 COVID-19 vaccine. This table comes from immunoSEQ multiplex PCR, and its TCRdb copy is limited to in-frame clones, with some not included. Of 130,000 to 150,000 clones listed, around nine tenths are singletons. The sequences come from peripheral blood, collected on day 0 of AZD1222 vaccination. Receptor source: an adult in good health. The CDR3 runs from the conserved cysteine through the conserved F or W. The order of the fields is clone size, J gene, D gene, V gene, CDR3 DNA, CDR3 protein. D genes are given only for firm matches. Size is omitted from some rows. Given values are once, few, many or a class for expanded clones.

clone_size: NA; j_call: TRBJ2-3; d_call: TRBD2; v_call: TRBV4-1; cdr3_nt: TGCGCCAGCAGCCTAAAGGGAGGGCCAGATACGCAGTATTTT; cdr3_aa: CASSLKGGPDTQYF
clone_size: NA; j_call: TRBJ2-7; d_call: NA; v_call: TRBV7-7; cdr3_nt: TGTGCTAGCAGCCAGGACACTACCTCCTACGAGCAGTACTTC; cdr3_aa: CASSQDTTSYEQYF
clone_size: NA; j_call: TRBJ1-2; d_call: NA; v_call: TRBV28; cdr3_nt: TGTGCCAGCAGGCCCCGCGGGGGAGGCTACACCTTC; cdr3_aa: CASRPRGGGYTF
clone_size: NA; j_call: TRBJ1-1; d_call: NA; v_call: TRBV7-9; cdr3_nt: TGTGCCAGCAGCGCGCATTCGAGGAACACTGAAGCTTTCTTT; cdr3_aa: CASSAHSRNTEAFF
clone_size: NA; j_call: TRBJ2-7; d_call: NA; v_call: TRBV5-4; cdr3_nt: TGTGCCAGCAGCTTGGATCCGGGTACCTACGAGCAGTACTTC; cdr3_aa: CASSLDPGTYEQYF
clone_size: NA; j_call: TRBJ1-6; d_call: NA; v_call: TRBV6-2/TRBV6-3; cdr3_nt: TGTGCCAGCAGTTACGAGGGTGGCAATTCACCCCTCCACTTT; cdr3_aa: CASSYEGGNSPLHF
clone_size: NA; j_call: TRBJ1-1; d_call: NA; v_call: TRBV20-1; cdr3_nt: TGCAGTGCTAGTGGGTCCCCGACAGTGAACACTGAAGCTTTCTTT; cdr3_aa: CSASGSPTVNTEAFF
clone_size: NA; j_call: TRBJ2-5; d_call: NA; v_call: TRBV7-9; cdr3_nt: TGTGCCAGCAGCTTATTATCAGGATTAGAGACCCAGTACTTC; cdr3_aa: CASSLLSGLETQYF
clone_size: NA; j_call: TRBJ1-1; d_call: NA; v_call: TRBV5-1; cdr3_nt: TGCGCCAGCAGCCTGCTGGAGGCTTCAAGAGCAGGCACTGAAGCTTTCTTT; cdr3_aa: CASSLLEASRAGTEAFF
clone_size: NA; j_call: TRBJ2-1; d_call: NA; v_call: TRBV4-1; cdr3_nt: TGCGCCAGCAGCCAGATAGCGCGAGAGATTTACAATGAGCAGTTCTTC; cdr3_aa: CASSQIAREIYNEQFF
clone_size: NA; j_call: TRBJ2-1; d_call: TRBD2; v_call: TRBV12-5; cdr3_nt: TGTGCTAGTGCCGGAACGGGGGGAACCTACAATGAGCAGTTCTTC; cdr3_aa: CASAGTGGTYNEQFF
clone_size: NA; j_call: TRBJ2-2; d_call: TRBD2; v_call: TRBV27; cdr3_nt: TGTGCCAGCAGTTTATTGGGACTAGCGAACACCGGGGAGCTGTTTTTT; cdr3_aa: CASSLLGLANTGELFF
clone_size: NA; j_call: TRBJ2-5; d_call: NA; v_call: TRBV5-5; cdr3_nt: TGTGCCAGCAGCTGGGCAGGGGTTGCGTTTCAAGAGACCCAGTACTTC; cdr3_aa: CASSWAGVAFQETQYF
clone_size: NA; j_call: TRBJ1-4; d_call: NA; v_call: TRBV2; cdr3_nt: TGTGCCAGCACCCTAAGTGGGGTTGAAAAACTGTTTTTT; cdr3_aa: CASTLSGVEKLFF
clone_size: NA; j_call: TRBJ2-3; d_call: NA; v_call: TRBV20-1; cdr3_nt: TGCAGTGCTACAAGCACAGATACGCAGTATTTT; cdr3_aa: CSATSTDTQYF
clone_size: NA; j_call: TRBJ2-1; d_call: TRBD2; v_call: TRBV15; cdr3_nt: TGTGCCACCAGCCGTTCCTTCGGACTAGCGGGGGCAAATGAGCAGTTCTTC; cdr3_aa: CATSRSFGLAGANEQFF
clone_size: NA; j_call: TRBJ2-5; d_call: NA; v_call: TRBV19; cdr3_nt: TGTGCCAGTAGTACACGACGGTTGACGCAAGAGACCCAGTACTTC; cdr3_aa: CASSTRRLTQETQYF
clone_size: NA; j_call: TRBJ2-7; d_call: NA; v_call: TRBV5-1; cdr3_nt: TGCGCCAGCAGCTCCCCCCCAGAAGTATACGAGCAGTACTTC; cdr3_aa: CASSSPPEVYEQYF
clone_size: NA; j_call: TRBJ2-7; d_call: NA; v_call: TRBV6-5; cdr3_nt: TGTGCCAGCAGTCTTAAATGGGGGGCCTCCTACGAGCAGTACTTC; cdr3_aa: CASSLKWGASYEQYF
clone_size: NA; j_call: TRBJ1-3; d_call: TRBD1; v_call: TRBV19; cdr3_nt: TGTGCCAGTACCCAGGAGGACAGGGCTGGAAACACCATATATTTT; cdr3_aa: CASTQEDRAGNTIYF
clone_size: NA; j_call: TRBJ2-2; d_call: NA; v_call: TRBV21-1; cdr3_nt: TGTGCCAGCAGTATCGGCACAGGGGGTAACACCGGGGAGCTGTTTTTT; cdr3_aa: CASSIGTGGNTGELFF
clone_size: NA; j_call: TRBJ1-2; d_call: TRBD1; v_call: TRBV29-1; cdr3_nt: TGCAGCGTAGACCCAGGACAGGGATTAGGCTATGGCTACACCTTC; cdr3_aa: CSVDPGQGLGYGYTF
clone_size: NA; j_call: TRBJ1-6; d_call: TRBD1; v_call: TRBV5-1; cdr3_nt: TGCGCCAGCAGCTTCAGGGGGGGGCGGAATTCACCCCTCCACTTT; cdr3_aa: CASSFRGGRNSPLHF
clone_size: NA; j_call: TRBJ1-6; d_call: NA; v_call: TRBV6-4; cdr3_nt: TGTGCCAGCAGTGACTCAAGTAATTCACCCCTCCACTTT; cdr3_aa: CASSDSSNSPLHF
clone_size: NA; j_call: TRBJ2-3; d_call: NA; v_call: TRBV6-5; cdr3_nt: TGTGCCAGCAGAGATCTAGGAACAGATACGCAGTATTTT; cdr3_aa: CASRDLGTDTQYF
clone_size: once; j_call: TRBJ2-7; d_call: TRBD2; v_call: TRBV11-2; cdr3_nt: TGTGCCAGCAGCCCCGTGCGGGGGAGGTACGAGCAGTACTTC; cdr3_aa: CASSPVRGRYEQYF
clone_size: NA; j_call: TRBJ2-3; d_call: NA; v_call: TRBV28; cdr3_nt: TGTGCCAGCAGGGGTGACGCGTCCCGGGATACGCAGTATTTT; cdr3_aa: CASRGDASRDTQYF
clone_size: NA; j_call: TRBJ1-1; d_call: TRBD1; v_call: TRBV7-9; cdr3_nt: TGTGCCAGCAGCAGGACAGGGGTTGGCACTGAAGCTTTCTTT; cdr3_aa: CASSRTGVGTEAFF
clone_size: NA; j_call: TRBJ1-5; d_call: NA; v_call: TRBV5-1; cdr3_nt: TGCGCCAGCAGCTTGGATGTGGGACAGCCCCAGCATTTT; cdr3_aa: CASSLDVGQPQHF
clone_size: once; j_call: TRBJ1-2; d_call: NA; v_call: TRBV7-9; cdr3_nt: TGTGCCAGCAGCTTAGCGGTGGCTAACTATGGCTACACCTTC; cdr3_aa: CASSLAVANYGYTF
clone_size: once; j_call: TRBJ2-1; d_call: NA; v_call: TRBV9; cdr3_nt: TGTGCCAGCAGCGTAGCTCCCGTGAGCTCCTACAATGAGCAGTTCTTC; cdr3_aa: CASSVAPVSSYNEQFF
clone_size: NA; j_call: TRBJ2-2; d_call: TRBD2; v_call: TRBV4-3; cdr3_nt: TGCGCCAGCAGCCAAGAGGCGCTAGCGGGAGGGGGCACCGGGGAGCTGTTTTTT; cdr3_aa: CASSQEALAGGGTGELFF
clone_size: NA; j_call: TRBJ1-2; d_call: NA; v_call: TRBV7-2; cdr3_nt: TGTGCCAGCAGCCCCTGGGGGGGGAACTATGGCTACACCTTC; cdr3_aa: CASSPWGGNYGYTF
clone_size: NA; j_call: TRBJ2-1; d_call: NA; v_call: TRBV18; cdr3_nt: TGTGCCAGCTCACCACCCTACAGCTCCTACAATGAGCAGTTCTTC; cdr3_aa: CASSPPYSSYNEQFF
clone_size: NA; j_call: TRBJ2-7; d_call: NA; v_call: TRBV14; cdr3_nt: TGTGCCAGCAGCGAAACCATTCTTGGGGCGCAGAGACCCTACGAGCAGTACTTC; cdr3_aa: CASSETILGAQRPYEQYF
clone_size: once; j_call: TRBJ1-1; d_call: NA; v_call: TRBV5-1; cdr3_nt: TGCGCCAGCAGCTCATCTGCAGGCATGAACACTGAAGCTTTCTTT; cdr3_aa: CASSSSAGMNTEAFF
clone_size: few; j_call: TRBJ2-7; d_call: TRBD2; v_call: TRBV19; cdr3_nt: TGTGCCAGTAGTCCCGGGGGAGGGGTTCTCTACGAGCAGTACTTC; cdr3_aa: CASSPGGGVLYEQYF
clone_size: NA; j_call: TRBJ2-1; d_call: NA; v_call: TRBV19; cdr3_nt: TGTGCCAGTAGTAAGGCAGGGAGCTCCTACAATGAGCAGTTCTTC; cdr3_aa: CASSKAGSSYNEQFF
clone_size: NA; j_call: TRBJ1-2; d_call: NA; v_call: TRBV5-1; cdr3_nt: TGCGCCAGCAGTGAGGCTGTCGGCTATGGCTACACCTTC; cdr3_aa: CASSEAVGYGYTF
clone_size: once; j_call: TRBJ2-1; d_call: TRBD2; v_call: TRBV7-2; cdr3_nt: TGTGCCAGCAGCTATAGCGGGAACAATGAGCAGTTCTTC; cdr3_aa: CASSYSGNNEQFF
clone_size: NA; j_call: TRBJ1-1; d_call: TRBD1; v_call: TRBV6-4; cdr3_nt: TGTGCCAGCAACCCCGGGACAGGAGGCGGCTTT; cdr3_aa: CASNPGTGGGF
clone_size: few; j_call: TRBJ2-1; d_call: NA; v_call: TRBV7-2; cdr3_nt: TGTGCCAGCAGCTTAATTTTCTGGAGTAGGGACAATGAGCAGTTCTTC; cdr3_aa: CASSLIFWSRDNEQFF
clone_size: NA; j_call: TRBJ1-3; d_call: NA; v_call: TRBV7-9; cdr3_nt: TGTGCCAGCAGCCCGCAAACAGACAGGAGCTCTGGAAACACCATATATTTT; cdr3_aa: CASSPQTDRSSGNTIYF
clone_size: NA; j_call: TRBJ2-7; d_call: TRBD2; v_call: TRBV19; cdr3_nt: TGTGCCAGTAGTATGTGGGGACCTCGGGGGGCCTACGAGCAGTACTTC; cdr3_aa: CASSMWGPRGAYEQYF
clone_size: NA; j_call: TRBJ2-5; d_call: NA; v_call: TRBV3-1/TRBV3-2; cdr3_nt: TGTGCCAGCAGCCAATCCGGGACTTTCTCTGAGACCCAGTACTTC; cdr3_aa: CASSQSGTFSETQYF
clone_size: NA; j_call: TRBJ1-2; d_call: NA; v_call: TRBV11-1; cdr3_nt: TGTGCCAGCAGCCCAGACAGGACCCTGGGCGGCTACACCTTC; cdr3_aa: CASSPDRTLGGYTF
clone_size: once; j_call: TRBJ2-3; d_call: NA; v_call: TRBV12-3/TRBV12-4; cdr3_nt: TGTGCCAGCCGAGACAACACAGATACGCAGTATTTT; cdr3_aa: CASRDNTDTQYF
clone_size: NA; j_call: TRBJ2-7; d_call: NA; v_call: TRBV7-9; cdr3_nt: TGTGCCAGCAGCCCCGAACAGGCATACGAGCAGTACTTC; cdr3_aa: CASSPEQAYEQYF
clone_size: NA; j_call: TRBJ2-2; d_call: NA; v_call: TRBV18; cdr3_nt: TGTGCCAGCTCACCACCGGTGCAGGCTTACACCGGGGAGCTGTTTTTT; cdr3_aa: CASSPPVQAYTGELFF
clone_size: few; j_call: TRBJ2-7; d_call: NA; v_call: TRBV4-2; cdr3_nt: TGTGCCAGCAGCAGGAGCCTAGAGTACGAGCAGTACTTC; cdr3_aa: CASSRSLEYEQYF
clone_size: NA; j_call: TRBJ2-5; d_call: NA; v_call: TRBV1; cdr3_nt: TGCACCAGCAGCCCTCCGTGGGACTGTCAAGAGACCCAGTACTTC; cdr3_aa: CTSSPPWDCQETQYF